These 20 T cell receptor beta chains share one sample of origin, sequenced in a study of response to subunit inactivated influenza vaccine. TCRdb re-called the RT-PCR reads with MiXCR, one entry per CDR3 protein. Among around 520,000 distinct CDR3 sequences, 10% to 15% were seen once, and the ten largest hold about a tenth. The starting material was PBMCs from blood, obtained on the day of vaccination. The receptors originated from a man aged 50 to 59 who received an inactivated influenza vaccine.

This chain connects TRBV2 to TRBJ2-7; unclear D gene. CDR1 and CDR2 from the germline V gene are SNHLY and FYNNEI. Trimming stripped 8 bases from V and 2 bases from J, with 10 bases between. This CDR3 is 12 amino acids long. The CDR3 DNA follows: TGTGCCAGCGTTTTAACCACCTACGAGCAGTACTTC. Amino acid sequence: CASVLTTYEQYF.

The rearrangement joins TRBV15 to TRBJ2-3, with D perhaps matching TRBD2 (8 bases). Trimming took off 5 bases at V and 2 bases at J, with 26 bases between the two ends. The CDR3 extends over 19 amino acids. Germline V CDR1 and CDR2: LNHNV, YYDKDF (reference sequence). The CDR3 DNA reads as TGTGCCACCAGCCCGGGACAGCTCCTTAGCGGGGTTTACACAGATACGCAGTATTTT. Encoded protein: CATSPGQLLSGVYTDTQYF.

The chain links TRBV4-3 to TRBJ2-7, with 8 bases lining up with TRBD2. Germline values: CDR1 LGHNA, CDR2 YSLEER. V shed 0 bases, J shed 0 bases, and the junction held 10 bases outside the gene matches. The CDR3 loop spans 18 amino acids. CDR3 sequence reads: CASSQDLGMGLDSYEQYF. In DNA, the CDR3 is TGCGCCAGCAGCCAAGATCTCGGGATGGGACTAGACTCCTACGAGCAGTACTTC.

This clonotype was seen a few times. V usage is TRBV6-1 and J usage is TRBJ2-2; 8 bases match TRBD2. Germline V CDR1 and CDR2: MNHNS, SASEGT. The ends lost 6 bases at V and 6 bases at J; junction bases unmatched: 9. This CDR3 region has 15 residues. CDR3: CASSRSGTLAGELFF. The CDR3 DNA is TGTGCCAGCAGCCGTAGCGGGACCCTGGCCGGGGAGCTGTTTTTT.

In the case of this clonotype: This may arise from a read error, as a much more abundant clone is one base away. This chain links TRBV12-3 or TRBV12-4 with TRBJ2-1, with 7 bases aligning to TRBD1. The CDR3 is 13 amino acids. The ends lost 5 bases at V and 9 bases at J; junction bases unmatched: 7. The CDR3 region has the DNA TGTGCCAGCAGTCGTACAGGGGCCACTGAGCAGTTCTTC. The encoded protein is CASSRTGATEQFF.

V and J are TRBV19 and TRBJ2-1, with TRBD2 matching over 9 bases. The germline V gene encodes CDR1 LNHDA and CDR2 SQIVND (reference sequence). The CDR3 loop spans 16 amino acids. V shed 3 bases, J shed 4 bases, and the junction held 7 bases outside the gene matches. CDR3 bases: TGTGCCAGTAGTATGACTAGCGGCGGGGTTTACAATGAGCAGTTCTTC. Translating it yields CASSMTSGGVYNEQFF.

The CDR3 loop is CASSRRTSGRADTQYF. CDR3 in DNA: TGTGCCAGCAGCCGGAGAACTAGCGGGAGGGCGGATACGCAGTATTTT. The chain has TRBV7-9 and TRBJ2-3; TRBD2 aligns across 13 bases. The germline V gene has CDR1 SEHNR and CDR2 FQNEAQ (reference sequence). V lost 5 bases to trimming and J lost 6 bases; unmatched junction nucleotides: 8. The CDR3 spans 16 residues.

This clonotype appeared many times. The CDR3 loop is CASSLPSGGSIYNEQFF. CDR3 DNA: TGTGCCAGCAGTTTACCTAGCGGGGGGTCTATCTACAATGAGCAGTTCTTC. The V gene is TRBV12-3 or TRBV12-4, the J gene TRBJ2-1, with TRBD2 identical over 11 bases. The CDR3 covers 17 residues. V gave up 2 bases and J gave up 3 bases; unmatched junction bases: 6.

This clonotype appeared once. The CDR3 sequence: CASNLLSGRARETQYF. CDR3 coding DNA: TGTGCCAGTAACCTCCTTAGCGGGAGGGCCAGAGAGACCCAGTACTTC. The gene calls are TRBV19 and TRBJ2-5; 11 nucleotides line up with TRBD2. The CDR3 is 16 residues long. The germline V gene has CDR1 LNHDA and CDR2 SQIVND (reference sequence). With 7 bases clipped from V and 4 bases from J, the junction kept 11 bases outside the gene matches.

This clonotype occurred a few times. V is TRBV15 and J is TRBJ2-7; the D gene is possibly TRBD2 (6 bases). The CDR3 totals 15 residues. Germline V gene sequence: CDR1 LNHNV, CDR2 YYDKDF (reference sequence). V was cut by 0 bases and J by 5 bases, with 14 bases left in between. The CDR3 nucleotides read TGTGCCACCAGCAGAGACGGGGGAACGTACGACGAGCAGTACTTC. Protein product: CATSRDGGTYDEQYF.

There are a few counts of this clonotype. CDR3 nucleotide sequence: TGCAGTGCAAAGGACCCTAGGACCTACGAGCAGTACTTC. This codes for CSAKDPRTYEQYF. V gene TRBV20-1 combines with J gene TRBJ2-7, with unresolved D. The germline V gene has CDR1 DFQATT and CDR2 SNEGSKA (reference sequence). The CDR3 spans 13 residues. Trimming took 6 bases from V and 2 from J, leaving 14 bases between them.

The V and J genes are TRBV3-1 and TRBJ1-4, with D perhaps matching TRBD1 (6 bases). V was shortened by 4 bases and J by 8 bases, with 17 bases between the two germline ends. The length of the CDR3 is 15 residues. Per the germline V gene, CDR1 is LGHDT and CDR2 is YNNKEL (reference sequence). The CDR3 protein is CASSLATGQGEKLFF. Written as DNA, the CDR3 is TGTGCCAGCAGCCTAGCGACGGGACAAGGGGAAAAACTGTTTTTT.

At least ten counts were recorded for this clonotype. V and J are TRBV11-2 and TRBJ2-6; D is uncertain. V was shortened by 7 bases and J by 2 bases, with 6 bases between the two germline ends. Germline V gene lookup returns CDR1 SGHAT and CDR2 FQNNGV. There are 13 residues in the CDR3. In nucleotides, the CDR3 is TGTGCCAGCAAGGTTGCTGGGGCCAACGTCCTGACTTTC. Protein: CASKVAGANVLTF.

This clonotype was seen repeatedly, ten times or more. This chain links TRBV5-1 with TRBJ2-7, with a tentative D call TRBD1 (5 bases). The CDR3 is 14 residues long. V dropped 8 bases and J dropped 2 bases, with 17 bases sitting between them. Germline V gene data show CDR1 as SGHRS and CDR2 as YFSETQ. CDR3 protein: CARLLRTLTYEQYF. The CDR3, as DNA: TGCGCCAGACTTCTTCGGACACTTACCTACGAGCAGTACTTC.

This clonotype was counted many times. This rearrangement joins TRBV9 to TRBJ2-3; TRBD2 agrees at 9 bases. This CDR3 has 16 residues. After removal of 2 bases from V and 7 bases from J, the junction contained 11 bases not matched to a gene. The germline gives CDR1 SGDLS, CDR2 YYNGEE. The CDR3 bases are TGTGCCAGCAGCGTTGTCCCTAGCGGGGCGGGGAATACGCAGTATTTT. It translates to CASSVVPSGAGNTQYF.

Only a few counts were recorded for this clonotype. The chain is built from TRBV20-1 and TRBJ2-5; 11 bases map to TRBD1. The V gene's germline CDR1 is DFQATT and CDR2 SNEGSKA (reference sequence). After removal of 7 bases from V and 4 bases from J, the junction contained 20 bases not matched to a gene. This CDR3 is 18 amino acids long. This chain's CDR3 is CSVDAKRGTGGMGETQYF. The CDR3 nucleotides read TGCAGTGTTGACGCAAAGAGGGGGACAGGGGGAATGGGAGAGACCCAGTACTTC.

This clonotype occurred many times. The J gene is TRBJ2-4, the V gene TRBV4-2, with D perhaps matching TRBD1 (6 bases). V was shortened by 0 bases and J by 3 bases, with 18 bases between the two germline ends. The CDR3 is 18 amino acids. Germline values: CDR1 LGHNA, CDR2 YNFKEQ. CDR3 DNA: TGTGCCAGCAGCCAAGAGAAGGGAACAGGGAATTACAAAAACATTCAGTACTTC. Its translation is CASSQEKGTGNYKNIQYF.

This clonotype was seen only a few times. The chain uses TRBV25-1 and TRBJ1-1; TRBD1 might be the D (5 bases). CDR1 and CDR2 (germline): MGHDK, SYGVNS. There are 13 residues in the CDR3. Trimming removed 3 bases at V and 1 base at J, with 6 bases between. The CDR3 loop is CASSERGNTEAFF. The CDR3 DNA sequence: TGTGCCAGCAGTGAGAGGGGGAACACTGAAGCTTTCTTT.

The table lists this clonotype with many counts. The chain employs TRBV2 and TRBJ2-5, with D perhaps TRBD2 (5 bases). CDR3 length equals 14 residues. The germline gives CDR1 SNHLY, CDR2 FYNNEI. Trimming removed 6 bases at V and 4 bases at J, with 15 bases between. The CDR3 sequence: CASSQPGRGETQYF. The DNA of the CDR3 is TGTGCCAGCAGCCAACCGGGAAGAGGAGAGACCCAGTACTTC.

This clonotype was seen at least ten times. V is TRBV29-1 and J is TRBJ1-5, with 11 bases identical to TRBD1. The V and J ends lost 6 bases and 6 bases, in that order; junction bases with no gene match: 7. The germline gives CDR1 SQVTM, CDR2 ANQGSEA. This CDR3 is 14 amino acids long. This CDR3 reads CSVQGQGVGQPQHF. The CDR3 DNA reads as TGCAGCGTGCAGGGACAGGGGGTAGGTCAGCCCCAGCATTTT. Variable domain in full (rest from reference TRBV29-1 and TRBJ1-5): SAVISQKPSRDICQRGTSLTIQCQVDSQVTMMFWYRQQPGQSLTLIATANQGSEATYESGFVIDKFPISRPNLTFSTLTVSNMSPEDSSIYLCSVQGQGVGQPQHFGDGTRLSIL.